The rows below give T cell receptor beta chains drawn from one sample of a study of cytomegalovirus exposure and HLA in healthy donors. The protocol was immunoSEQ multiplex PCR, while the TCRdb copy is restricted to in-frame clones and leaves out a portion. The sample yields 100,000 or so clones, around 74% seen once. Sequenced input: PBMCs. Receptors were obtained from a male donor in good health and CMV-seropositive. The CDR3 runs from the conserved cysteine through the conserved F or W. D genes are given only for firm matches. Some rows mark clone size as missing; the rest say once, few, many or name a class of expanded clone.

J,V,D,size,DNA,CDR3
TRBJ2-7,TRBV6-5,.,.,TGTGCCAGCAGTTACCTTCGCGGTTACGAGCAGTACTTC,CASSYLRGYEQYF
TRBJ2-7,TRBV11-2,TRBD2,.,TGTGCCAGCAGCCCTCCCGGGACTAGTTCCTACGAGCAGTACTTC,CASSPPGTSSYEQYF
TRBJ1-1,TRBV7-9,.,.,TGTTCCAGCAGCTTAGCGCAAGGGGGGAACACTGAAGCTTTCTTT,CSSSLAQGGNTEAFF
TRBJ1-1,TRBV5-4,TRBD1,.,TGTGCCAGCAGCAGCCTAAATCGACAGGGTTGGGGAGCTTTCTTT,CASSSLNRQGWGAFF
TRBJ1-1,TRBV6-5,TRBD1,.,TGTGCCAGCAGTAAACAGGGGGCGAAGAACACTGAAGCTTTCTTT,CASSKQGAKNTEAFF
TRBJ1-1,TRBV7-6,.,.,TGTGCCAGCAGCTACAGGGAAGACACTGAAGCTTTCTTT,CASSYREDTEAFF
TRBJ1-4,TRBV30,TRBD1,few,TGTGCCTGGAGTATCACTTCCGGGACAGGGGATGAAAAACTGTTTTTT,CAWSITSGTGDEKLFF
TRBJ1-2,TRBV19,TRBD1,few,TGTGCCAGTAGAGGGGACAGCGAAAAACACTACTATGGCTACACCTTC,CASRGDSEKHYYGYTF
TRBJ1-1,TRBV18,.,once,TGTGCCAGCTCACCACAGGGAGGGAACACTGAAGCTTTCTTT,CASSPQGGNTEAFF
TRBJ1-1,TRBV2,TRBD1,.,TGTGCCACCGTCCCGGACAGGGGGCGATTTGAAGCTTTCTTT,CATVPDRGRFEAFF
TRBJ2-2,TRBV5-6,.,.,TGTGCCAGCGGAGGGCGAAGGGGACGGACCGGGGAGCTGTTTTTT,CASGGRRGRTGELFF
TRBJ1-2,TRBV7-9,TRBD1,.,TGTGCCAGCAGCCCACTCAGAACCTTTGACAGGGGGGATGGCTACACCTTC,CASSPLRTFDRGDGYTF
TRBJ1-5,TRBV6-5,.,.,TGTGCCAGCAGTTACTCGAGGGGGACTCAGCCCCAGCATTTT,CASSYSRGTQPQHF
TRBJ1-1,TRBV19,.,.,TGTGCCAGTAGTACCCCCGACAGTACGAACACTGAAGCTTTCTTT,CASSTPDSTNTEAFF
TRBJ2-3,TRBV11-2,TRBD1,.,TGTGCCAGCAGCTTAGGGGGGACAGGGGATACGCAGTATTTT,CASSLGGTGDTQYF
TRBJ2-2,TRBV30,.,.,TGTGCCTGGAATAGACAGCCTAGCACCGGGGAGCTGTTTTTT,CAWNRQPSTGELFF
TRBJ1-5,TRBV19,.,.,TGTGCCAGTAGTATGGGGGGGTATAGCAATCAGCCCCAGCATTTT,CASSMGGYSNQPQHF
TRBJ2-7,TRBV2,TRBD1,.,TGTGCCAGCAGTGAAGGGACAGGGGGCTCCTACGAGCAGTACTTC,CASSEGTGGSYEQYF
TRBJ2-5,TRBV2,.,.,TGTGCCAGCAGGGATCAGGGGTTCCAAGAGACCCAGTACTTC,CASRDQGFQETQYF
TRBJ1-1,TRBV7-9,.,.,TGTGCCAGCAGCCCAGAACCCATCAGTGAAGCTTTCTTT,CASSPEPISEAFF
TRBJ1-2,TRBV9,TRBD1,.,TGTGCCAGCAGCCCGGAAACCGGGACAGTTGGCTACACCTTC,CASSPETGTVGYTF
TRBJ2-5,TRBV7-7,.,.,TGTGCTAGCAGCTTAGGGGGAAGGGGGGGAGAGACCCAGTACTTC,CASSLGGRGGETQYF
TRBJ1-1,TRBV27,.,.,TGTGCCAGCAGTTTAGCCGGGTTGAACACTGAAGCTTTCTTT,CASSLAGLNTEAFF
TRBJ2-5,TRBV11-3,.,.,TGTGCCAGCAGCTTAGGACATCGAGAGACCCAGTACTTC,CASSLGHRETQYF
TRBJ1-3,TRBV7-8,.,.,TGTGCCAGCAGCTTGCGACAGGTCCCCTCTGGAAACACCATATATTTT,CASSLRQVPSGNTIYF
TRBJ2-3,TRBV13,.,few,TGTGCCAGCAGCTTAGTCGGTTTTACAGATACGCAGTATTTT,CASSLVGFTDTQYF
TRBJ2-5,TRBV5-6,.,.,TGTGCCAGCAGCTTGGAGTCCAGGGGGGCGGGGACCCAGTACTTC,CASSLESRGAGTQYF
TRBJ2-1,TRBV7-6,.,.,TGTGCCAGCAGCTTTACAGGACCGACCGATGAGCAGTTCTTC,CASSFTGPTDEQFF
TRBJ2-5,TRBV19,.,.,TGTGCCAGTAGTACACCAGGTCTACAAGAGACCCAGTACTTC,CASSTPGLQETQYF
TRBJ2-1,TRBV11-2,.,.,TGTGCCAGCAGCTTGCTGGGGGGCGGGAGCGATGAGCAGTTCTTC,CASSLLGGGSDEQFF
TRBJ2-3,TRBV14,.,.,TGTGCCAGCAGCCAAGATAGGGCAGGGCCCTACGAAGATACGCAGTATTTT,CASSQDRAGPYEDTQYF
TRBJ2-6,TRBV11-3,TRBD2,.,TGTGCCACCAGACTAGCGGGGGATTCTGGGGCCAACGTCCTGACTTTC,CATRLAGDSGANVLTF